Following are 22 T cell receptor beta chains from one sample sequenced in a study of blood T cells in healthy people across ages. Primers used in a second PCR of roughly 6 to 11 cycles were a sample-barcoded 5' primer and a J-beta primer mix. TCRdb recomputed calls from the 5' RACE reads with MiXCR, one row per CDR3 protein. The table has approximately 1.5 million distinct CDR3 sequences, about 35% seen once. Sequencing was done on a sample of blood. Every receptor here comes from a woman in her twenties or thirties in good health.

V usage is TRBV29-1 and J usage is TRBJ2-1; D is uncertain. The CDR3 length is 14 residues. The V end was cut by 1 base, the J end by 0 bases, with 7 bases between. Germline V gene lookup returns CDR1 SQVTM and CDR2 ANQGSEA. CDR3 DNA: TGCAGCGTTGAAGGTGACATCTCCTACAATGAGCAGTTCTTC. Its protein is CSVEGDISYNEQFF.

Only a few counts were recorded for this clonotype. The chain has TRBV12-3 or TRBV12-4 and TRBJ2-3; 9 bases fit TRBD1. The CDR3 has 16 amino acids. V gave up 6 bases and J gave up 2 bases; unmatched junction bases: 9. DNA for the CDR3: TGTGCCAGCAGCTACATCGGACAGGGGACCACAGATACGCAGTATTTT. Residues: CASSYIGQGTTDTQYF.

V usage is TRBV28 and J usage is TRBJ1-2; maybe TRBD1 (5 bases). The CDR3 is made up of 16 amino acids. V lost 3 bases and J lost 5, with 19 bases in between. Germline CDR1 reads MDHEN; CDR2 reads SYDVKM. Written as DNA, the CDR3 is TGTGCCAGCAGTTTCCCAGCGACCGGGAGGGGTTATGGCTACACCTTC. Its translation: CASSFPATGRGYGYTF.

This clonotype showed up just a few times. In DNA form, the CDR3 reads TGTGCCAGCAGTGTTAGTGCAGCGGGGCTCACAGATACGCAGTATTTT. As protein: CASSVSAAGLTDTQYF. The J gene is TRBJ2-3, the V gene TRBV2; 7 positions match TRBD2. V dropped 4 bases and J dropped 2; count of bases not matched to a gene: 9. The CDR3 sequence is 16 residues long. Germline loops: CDR1 SNHLY, CDR2 FYNNEI.

This clonotype appeared a few times. The chain has TRBV5-1 and TRBJ2-3; D not resolved. CDR3 size: 16 residues. The germline gives CDR1 SGHRS, CDR2 YFSETQ. Deletions cut 1 base from V and 2 bases from J, with 14 bases between. The CDR3 DNA reads as TGCGCCAGCAGCTTGCTGGCTTCTACTCTCACAGATACGCAGTATTTT. This codes for CASSLLASTLTDTQYF.

Concerning this clonotype itself: A read error may explain this, as a much larger clone is one base away. CDR3 residues: CGARIKETQYF. In nucleotides, the CDR3 is TGCGGTGCCCGTATTAAAGAGACCCAGTACTTC. The rearrangement joins TRBV20-1 to TRBJ2-7; D ambiguous. The better agreement between TRBJ2-5 and the DNA end casts doubt on the J call. This CDR3 has 11 amino acids. The V gene's germline CDR1 is DFQATT and CDR2 SNEGSKA (reference sequence).

The chain uses TRBV6-2 or TRBV6-3 and TRBJ2-6; 11 positions match TRBD1. Germline CDR1 MNHEY, CDR2 SVGEGT. There are 19 residues in the CDR3. After removal of 4 bases from V and 2 bases from J, the junction contained 10 bases not matched to a gene. CDR3: CASSSRKPGQGAGANVLTF. The CDR3 coding sequence is TGTGCCAGCAGTTCGCGAAAACCGGGACAGGGGGCTGGGGCCAACGTCCTGACTTTC.

This clonotype was counted a few times. V is TRBV13 and J is TRBJ2-3; 8 bases line up with TRBD2. Looked up from germline, CDR1 is PRHDT and CDR2 is FYEKMQ (reference sequence). Trimming cost V 3 bases and J 2 bases; bases outside gene matches: 4. The CDR3 runs to 15 residues. The CDR3 loop is CASSFGRGVTDTQYF. The CDR3 DNA reads TGTGCCAGCAGCTTCGGGCGGGGGGTCACAGATACGCAGTATTTT.

Turning to this clonotype: The germline gene is not matched at one end of the junction; a read error may be the cause. The chain couples TRBV28 to TRBJ2-1, with 10 bases matching TRBD1. CDR1 MDHEN and CDR2 SYDVKM come from the germline V gene. CDR3 size: 16 residues. The CDR3 is CASSSPGQGSYNEQCF. The CDR3 bases are TGTGCCAGCAGTTCCCCGGGACAGGGGTCCTACAATGAGCAGTGCTTC.

The genes are TRBV10-3 and TRBJ1-1; D remains unclear. The CDR3 sequence is 14 residues long. V shed 6 bases and J shed 0 bases, with 11 bases lying between them. Looked up from germline, CDR1 is ENHRY and CDR2 is SYGVKD. CDR3 nucleotide sequence: TGTGCCATCAGCCAAGGACGGATGAACACTGAAGCTTTCTTT. It yields the protein CAISQGRMNTEAFF.

This chain connects TRBV29-1 to TRBJ2-7, with TRBD1 as a possible D gene (6 bases). The J call is doubtful: the DNA matches TRBJ2-5 better. CDR3 length: 14 amino acids. The germline V gene encodes CDR1 SQVTM and CDR2 ANQGSEA. The CDR3 DNA reads TGCAGCGTTGGGGGCCCAGGGGATCTAGAGACCCAGTACTTC. This gives the protein CSVGGPGDLETQYF.

This clonotype was seen more than once but under ten times. V is TRBV7-9 and J is TRBJ2-1, with 10 bases that match TRBD2. The V gene's germline CDR1 is SEHNR and CDR2 FQNEAQ (reference sequence). The CDR3 has 19 amino acids. Losses at the gene ends were 7 bases for V and 3 bases for J; bases not matched to a gene: 18. CDR3 sequence (DNA): TGTGCCAGCACCCTCGGGCTAGCGGGAGCGACCTCCCTCTACAATGAGCAGTTCTTC. Translating gives CASTLGLAGATSLYNEQFF. Variable domain in full (rest from reference TRBV7-9 and TRBJ2-1): DTGVSQNPRHKITKRGQNVTFRCDPISEHNRLYWYRQTLGQGPEFLTYFQNEAQLEKSRLLSDRFSAERPKGSFSTLEIQRTEQGDSAMYLCASTLGLAGATSLYNEQFFGPGTRLTVL.

The CDR3 DNA reads as TGTGCCAGCAGCCCCGACAGGGTTCGCACCGGGGAGCTGTTTTTT. Protein product: CASSPDRVRTGELFF. This chain connects TRBV7-3 to TRBJ2-2, with 7 bases lining up with TRBD1. The CDR3 has 15 residues. CDR1 is SGHTA and CDR2 is FQGTGA in the germline V gene. With V trimmed by 5 bases and J by 4 bases, 7 bases remained unmatched.

The chain has TRBV10-2 and TRBJ1-6; D not certain. CDR1 is WSHSY, CDR2 SAAADI, per germline. The CDR3 totals 14 residues. Trimming cost V 6 bases and J 7 bases, with 13 bases left between them. The CDR3 DNA sequence: TGCGCCAGCAGGGGCCCATCGGCCAATTCACCCCTCCACTTT. Translating gives CASRGPSANSPLHF.

A note on this clonotype: The junction departs from the called germline gene at one end, perhaps through a read error. This chain joins TRBV11-2 and TRBJ2-3; 7 positions agree with TRBD2. Germline assignment: CDR1 SGHAT and CDR2 FQNNGV. The length of the CDR3 is 15 residues. The CDR3 here is CAGSSRAGLTDTQYF. The DNA of the CDR3 is TGTGCCGGCAGCTCCAGAGCGGGATTGACAGATACGCAGTATTTT.

The CDR3 is CSAGSGGSSRNEQFF. The CDR3 bases are TGCAGTGCCGGATCGGGAGGAAGTTCGAGGAATGAGCAGTTCTTC. J is TRBJ2-1 and V is TRBV20-1; TRBD2 aligns across 7 bases. The V and J ends lost 6 bases and 7 bases, in that order; junction bases with no gene match: 15. The CDR3 runs 15 residues. CDR1 DFQATT and CDR2 SNEGSKA come from the germline V gene (reference sequence).

The chain links TRBV5-6 to TRBJ2-4, with D maybe TRBD1 (6 bases). The DNA end favors TRBJ2-7, so the J call may be wrong. CDR3 length: 15 residues. CDR1 is SGHDT and CDR2 is YYEEEE in the germline V gene. The CDR3 DNA is TGTGCCAGCAGCTTGGAGGTGACAGGAGAATACGAGCAGTACTTC. This gives the protein CASSLEVTGEYEQYF.

The rearrangement joins TRBV30 to TRBJ1-1; TRBD1 might be the D (5 bases). V shed 5 bases and J shed 0 bases, with 13 bases lying between them. There are 14 residues in the CDR3. CDR1 is GTSNPN, CDR2 SVGIG, per germline (reference sequence). DNA of the CDR3: TGTGCCTGGGGGCCGGGACCCATGAACACTGAAGCTTTCTTT. Protein product: CAWGPGPMNTEAFF. The full variable domain, completed using reference TRBV30 and TRBJ1-1, is SQTIHQWPATLVQPVGSPLSLECTVEGTSNPNLYWYRQAAGRGLQLLFYSVGIGQISSEVPQNLSASRPQDRQFILSSKKLLLSDSGFYLCAWGPGPMNTEAFFGQGTRLTVV.

This chain connects TRBV20-1 to TRBJ2-7; TRBD2 is a possible D gene (6 bases). CDR1 is DFQATT, CDR2 SNEGSKA, per germline (reference sequence). This CDR3 is 11 amino acids long. As DNA, the CDR3 is TGCAGGTGGGGGGAGCGGGACGAGCAGTACTTC. Its protein is CRWGERDEQYF.

The gene calls are TRBV4-1 and TRBJ2-1; 8 nucleotides agree with TRBD2. This CDR3 is 14 amino acids long. In germline, CDR1 is MGHRA, CDR2 YSYEKL. After removal of 1 base from V and 12 bases from J, the junction contained 8 bases not matched to a gene. CDR3 amino acids: CASSQGLGGRRQFF. The CDR3 nucleotides are TGCGCCAGCAGCCAAGGTCTGGGCGGGAGGAGGCAGTTCTTC.

The chain joins TRBV21-1 to TRBJ2-3; the table's TRBD1 call for D was not verified on the DNA. TRBV21-1 has pseudogene status. The CDR3 extends over 20 amino acids. Here the CDR3 reads CASSRPIRGSGLLGTDTQYF. The CDR3 nucleotides read TGTGCCAGCAGCAGACCGATACGAGGGTCGGGGCTTCTGGGCACAGATACGCAGTATTTT.

CDR3 sequence: CASTNPGQGRSGVSGYTF. As DNA, the CDR3 is TGTGCCAGCACTAACCCGGGACAGGGAAGGTCGGGTGTAAGTGGCTACACCTTC. The V call is TRBV27, the J call TRBJ1-2, with TRBD1 identical over 9 bases. The CDR3 loop spans 18 amino acids. Trimming at V came to 7 bases and at J to 7 bases, leaving 22 bases not matched to a gene. The germline V gene has CDR1 MNHEY and CDR2 SMNVEV (reference sequence).